The following is a T cell receptor beta chain sequence with its context. There are a few counts of this clone. It has no known antigen specificity. Base qualities are not provided; no much larger clone lies one nucleotide away. Genomic DNA was used for TRB sequencing, which was performed with the immunoSEQ assay at survey resolution or with the hsTCRB kit. As for the original processing: The immunoSEQ software was used for initial read processing, and the LymphoSeq R package was used for repertoire analyses. Clonality was computed as 1 minus normalized Shannon entropy; Gini coefficient was also calculated for each TRB dataset. To infer phenotypes in unsorted samples, TRB sequences from sorted subsets of the recipient or donor were mapped onto unsorted samples from the same recipient. This immuneACCESS table, as held by TCRdb, lists in-frame sequences with V and J called but not all clones. Of the missing ones, under half trace to an unresolved V gene in checked studies; the others have no known cause. That table is the source of V, J and clone size, and D and trimming were worked out from the DNA. The sample has about 6,500 clones on record, roughly 77% of them singletons. In total, the top ten clones hold 20% to 25% of the sample.

The data were taken from a study of T cells after posttransplantation cyclophosphamide (dated by TCRdb to 2015 to 2016). Looking at the study overall: The study tracked T cell repertoire reconstitution by TRB sequencing after myeloablative bone marrow transplantation using posttransplantation cyclophosphamide as GVHD prophylaxis. Public TRB sequences were searched against a database of over 3,600 sequences associated with responses to pathogens, tumor antigens, self-antigens and alloantigens. Blood from every one of the approximately 30 PTCy patients who had 1-year posttransplant specimens underwent TRB sequencing. Antigen receptor sequencing covered samples from some 35 PTCy-treated patients and 16 of their related bone marrow donors. Because TRA and TRB clonality were tightly correlated in nine or ten samples, subsequent TCR analyses were focused on TRB only. In 3 patients, up to roughly 3 additional blood samples taken between 2 and 5.2 years after transplant also underwent TRB sequencing, as did pretransplant blood from a handful of patients.

V loses 2 bases at its end and J loses 5 bases; junction bases beyond the gene matches: 11. The CDR3 goes from the cysteine to the phenylalanine over 18 residues. Solely the CDR3 DNA is kept, with 54 bases framed from the first base. For CDR1 and CDR2, the germline V gene lists SGHDN and FVKESK. On the study overall, not on this receptor specifically: The TRB repertoires of T cells infiltrating skin or the GI tract showed only limited overlap with the TRB repertoires found in blood. Across over 40 patients, TRB clonality was highly associated with recipient CMV seropositivity and CMV reactivation, and PTCy diversity was similar to diversity in CNI/methotrexate controls. At 1-2 months, donor-recipient similarity was low but rose over the first year, and the later blood repertoires were often dominated by donor CD8+ memory clones.

Reading the label with the study, this specimen's treatment or condition is: high-dose cyclophosphamide on days +3 and +4 as single-agent GVHD prophylaxis. Patients in the PTCy group got busulfan and fludarabine conditioning, a marrow graft from a related or unrelated donor, and cyclophosphamide on days +3 and +4. PTCy-treated patients came from a prospective multi-institutional clinical trial. Peripheral blood and bone marrow mononuclear cells were isolated by Ficoll-Hypaque density centrifugation and cryopreserved. The source was PBMCs, collected 1,400 to 1,500 days after allogeneic stem cell transplant with posttransplant cyclophosphamide. The TCR sequence derives from a young adult male patient who received an allogeneic stem cell transplant from a related donor, was CMV-positive, and had acute GVHD only. Some T cells present after a transplant may be cells of the graft donor. Recombination linked TRBV14 to TRBJ1-5; TRBD1 agrees with 11 junctional bases. The DNA reads as follows: TGTGCCAGCAGCCAACGAATTAGGACAGGGGGCAGATATCAGCCCCAGCATTTT. This codes for CASSQRIRTGGRYQPQHF.